The 20 T cell receptor beta chains listed next were all sequenced from one sample in a study of blood T cell repertoires in COVID-19. TCRdb keeps only in-frame clones here, not all; method: immunoSEQ multiplex PCR. The table includes about 260,000 clones, roughly nine tenths detected once. Sequenced input: PBMCs or T cells enriched from blood (not recorded which). The receptors were gathered from a woman younger than 35 who had recovered from COVID-19.

This sequence joins TRBV2 and TRBJ2-3; tentative D call: TRBD2 (6 bases). The CDR3 covers 15 residues. Germline V gene lookup returns CDR1 SNHLY and CDR2 FYNNEI. V lost 6 bases, J lost 0 bases, and 13 bases lay in between. The CDR3 DNA sequence: TGTGCCAGCAGCGTAGTCGGGACTAGCACAGATACGCAGTATTTT. Translation gives CASSVVGTSTDTQYF.

The chain uses TRBV19 and TRBJ2-7; TRBD1 aligns across 10 bases. V trimming: 0 bases; J trimming: 2 bases; junction bases outside the gene matches: 4. The germline CDR1 and CDR2 sequences are LNHDA and SQIVND (reference sequence). This CDR3 has 16 residues. As DNA, the CDR3 is TGTGCCAGTAGTATAGATGCCGGGACAGGGGCCTACGAGCAGTACTTC. Protein sequence: CASSIDAGTGAYEQYF.

The CDR3 protein is CASSAQGIIYGYTF. The CDR3 DNA reads TGTGCCAGCAGCGCACAGGGGATTATTTATGGCTACACCTTC. The V call is TRBV9, the J call TRBJ1-2, with 7 bases aligning to TRBD1. The germline CDR1 and CDR2 sequences are SGDLS and YYNGEE. The CDR3 contains 14 residues. The V and J ends lost 3 bases and 5 bases, in that order; junction bases with no gene match: 7.

V and J are TRBV4-2 and TRBJ2-7, with D maybe TRBD1 (5 bases). This CDR3 region has 14 residues. Germline V gene sequence: CDR1 LGHNA, CDR2 YNFKEQ. V shed 6 bases and J shed 1 base, with 13 bases lying between them. This chain's CDR3 is CASSFRRGSYEQYF. CDR3 in DNA: TGTGCCAGCAGTTTTAGAAGGGGTTCCTACGAGCAGTACTTC.

The J gene is TRBJ1-3, the V gene TRBV3-1 (or the pseudogene TRBV3-2); no definite D call. The CDR3 has 18 residues. CDR1 LGHDT and CDR2 YNNKEL come from the germline V gene (reference sequence). Between the trimmed V and J ends, which lost 3 bases and 0 bases, there was a span of 18 bases. DNA for the CDR3: TGTGCCAGCAGCCACCTAATGTACCTTCCTTTCTCTGGAAACACCATATATTTT. Translating it yields CASSHLMYLPFSGNTIYF.

V gene TRBV13 combines with J gene TRBJ1-2; TRBD1 matches at 10 bases. Germline CDR1 reads PRHDT; CDR2 reads FYEKMQ (reference sequence). CDR3 length: 14 residues. Trimming took 3 bases from V and 7 from J; bases not matched to a gene: 5. This CDR3 is CASSLGTGAFGYTF. CDR3 nucleotides: TGTGCCAGCAGCTTGGGGACAGGGGCCTTTGGCTACACCTTC.

The chain recombines TRBV27 with TRBJ1-2, with no clear D. Germline V CDR1 and CDR2: MNHEY, SMNVEV (reference sequence). The CDR3 runs 13 residues. Trimming took 0 bases from V and 7 from J, leaving 9 bases between them. The DNA of the CDR3 is TGTGCCAGCAGTTTATCTTCCCGGTCTGGCTACACCTTC. It codes for CASSLSSRSGYTF.

J is TRBJ2-1 and V is TRBV7-2, with 8 bases that match TRBD1. This CDR3 has 17 residues. Germline lookup yields CDR1 SGHTA and CDR2 FQGNSA. After removal of 2 bases from V and 5 bases from J, the junction contained 11 bases not matched to a gene. CDR3 coding DNA: TGTGCCAGCAGCTTAAGACGCAGGGGGCCACAAAACAATGAGCAGTTCTTC. Amino acids: CASSLRRRGPQNNEQFF.

The genes are TRBV2 and TRBJ1-2, with 7 positions matching TRBD1. There are 12 residues in the CDR3. V shed 11 bases, J shed 4 bases, and the junction held 7 bases outside the gene matches. Germline lookup yields CDR1 SNHLY and CDR2 FYNNEI. DNA for the CDR3: TGTGCCGAAGGAGGGGGCGGCTATGGCTACACCTTC. This sequence encodes CAEGGGGYGYTF.

V and J are TRBV6-5 and TRBJ2-7, with D maybe TRBD1 (5 bases). The CDR3 runs to 14 residues. Germline CDR1 MNHEY, CDR2 SVGAGI. The germline V and J ends were trimmed by 7 bases and 3 bases, with 16 bases remaining between them. The CDR3 nucleotides are TGTGCCAGCACCAAGGGGTACAGAGGCTACGAGCAGTACTTC. This encodes CASTKGYRGYEQYF.

This rearrangement joins TRBV19 to TRBJ1-2; D is unclear. CDR3 length equals 12 residues. The V gene lost 10 bases and the J gene lost 0 bases, with 9 bases spanning the gap. The germline V gene has CDR1 LNHDA and CDR2 SQIVND (reference sequence). The CDR3: CAIQDSNYGYTF. The CDR3 DNA reads as TGTGCCATCCAGGATTCTAACTATGGCTACACCTTC.

V gene TRBV27 combines with J gene TRBJ1-6; D is possibly TRBD1 (5 bases). Germline lookup yields CDR1 MNHEY and CDR2 SMNVEV (reference sequence). V was shortened by 2 bases and J by 11 bases, with 19 bases between the two germline ends. The CDR3 covers 16 residues. The CDR3 spells CASSLLPGPLPAPLHF. The DNA of the CDR3 is TGTGCCAGCAGTTTACTCCCAGGGCCTCTCCCCGCACCCCTCCACTTT.

CDR3 region: CSVDGRVNYGYTF. The CDR3 bases are TGCAGCGTTGATGGGCGAGTTAACTATGGCTACACCTTC. V is TRBV29-1 and J is TRBJ1-2; no definite D call. The CDR3 sequence is 13 residues long. In germline, CDR1 is SQVTM, CDR2 ANQGSEA. The V and J ends lost 3 bases and 1 base respectively, with 9 bases between them. Drawing the rest from reference TRBV29-1 and TRBJ1-2, the complete variable domain is SAVISQKPSRDICQRGTSLTIQCQVDSQVTMMFWYRQQPGQSLTLIATANQGSEATYESGFVIDKFPISRPNLTFSTLTVSNMSPEDSSIYLCSVDGRVNYGYTFGSGTRLTVV.

V usage is TRBV25-1 and J usage is TRBJ2-1; TRBD2 agrees at 8 bases. V gave up 8 bases and J gave up 4 bases; unmatched junction bases: 7. The CDR3 covers 14 residues. Germline CDR1 is MGHDK and CDR2 is SYGVNS. CDR3 amino acids: CASGVGGGYNEQFF. The CDR3 DNA reads TGTGCCAGCGGCGTCGGCGGGGGGTACAATGAGCAGTTCTTC.

This clone occurred a few times. The gene calls are TRBV2 and TRBJ2-7; 8 bases match TRBD2. With 6 bases clipped from V and 6 bases from J, the junction kept 4 bases outside the gene matches. The germline gives CDR1 SNHLY, CDR2 FYNNEI. The CDR3 sequence is 12 residues long. In DNA, the CDR3 is TGTGCCAGCAGGGACCGGGGGGGCGAGCAGTACTTC. Protein sequence: CASRDRGGEQYF.

The chain uses TRBV19 and TRBJ1-2; 8 bases align to TRBD1. CDR1 and CDR2 (germline): LNHDA, SQIVND (reference sequence). The CDR3 is 15 residues long. V was clipped by 3 bases and J by 7 bases; unmatched bases: 10. The chain's CDR3 is CASSIRTGRQVGYTF. The CDR3 bases are TGTGCCAGTAGTATCCGGACAGGGCGACAGGTTGGCTACACCTTC.

The J gene is TRBJ1-5, the V gene TRBV11-2; possible D gene TRBD1, 5 bases. CDR3 length: 13 amino acids. Germline loops: CDR1 SGHAT, CDR2 FQNNGV. V lost 0 bases and J lost 7, with 7 bases in between. The CDR3 spells CASSLDREQPQHF. In nucleotides, the CDR3 is TGTGCCAGCAGCTTAGACAGGGAACAGCCCCAGCATTTT.

The chain carries TRBV28 and TRBJ1-2, with D possibly being TRBD1 (5 bases). CDR3 length equals 15 residues. The V and J ends lost 5 bases and 1 base respectively, with 14 bases between them. The germline CDR1 and CDR2 sequences are MDHEN and SYDVKM. CDR3 sequence (DNA): TGTGCCAGCAGTGGGAGGGGTCATATTAACTATGGCTACACCTTC. This gives the protein CASSGRGHINYGYTF.

The chain employs TRBV27 and TRBJ1-2; 8 bases fit TRBD1. With 6 bases clipped from V and 6 bases from J, the junction kept 9 bases outside the gene matches. CDR1 is MNHEY, CDR2 SMNVEV, per germline (reference sequence). This CDR3 is built from 14 residues. CDR3: CASSPITGGDGYTF. The DNA for the CDR3 is TGTGCCAGCAGCCCGATCACAGGGGGGGATGGCTACACCTTC.

The V and J genes are TRBV6-5 and TRBJ1-2; 11 nucleotides line up with TRBD1. V gave up 4 bases and J gave up 7 bases; unmatched junction bases: 8. The germline gives CDR1 MNHEY, CDR2 SVGAGI. The CDR3 totals 15 residues. CDR3 nucleotide sequence: TGTGCCAGCAGTTTCATGACCGGGACAGGGGGTGGCTACACCTTC. This codes for CASSFMTGTGGGYTF.